The clone carrying this T cell receptor beta chain appeared once. Profiled with immunoSEQ multiplex PCR; TCRdb holds only in-frame clones, not every one. This repertoire shows about 18,000 clones, over 70% found once; its top ten account for roughly 23%. These data originate in a study of somatic mutations in cytotoxic T cells in rheumatoid arthritis. Study summary: Flow cytometry sorted some V beta antibody-stained T-cell populations to nearly 100% purity, V beta1+ cells among them being sequenced for TCRB.

This sequence originates from a woman aged 55 to 70 in good health. What was sequenced was CD8+ T cells sorted from blood.

CDR3 residues: CAWGPGTGDPYEQYF. DNA for the CDR3: TGTGCCTGGGGGCCCGGGACAGGGGACCCCTACGAGCAGTACTTC. This chain joins TRBV30 and TRBJ2-7; 10 nucleotides line up with TRBD1. CDR3 length equals 15 residues. CDR1 is GTSNPN and CDR2 is SVGIG in the germline V gene (reference sequence). V was clipped by 5 bases and J by 2 bases; unmatched bases: 9.